Listed below are T cell receptor beta chains from one sample, sequenced in a study of T cells in Graves' hyperthyroidism and ophthalmopathy. TCRdb re-analysed the multiplex PCR reads in MiXCR, keeping a single row per CDR3 protein. The table records almost 600,000 distinct CDR3 sequences, roughly 50% of them present only once. Sequencing was performed on peripheral blood or thyroid tissue (not recorded which). These receptor sequences come from a woman aged 18-35 years with Graves' hyperthyroidism. Both conserved end residues are trimmed from each CDR3. Fields, in order: CDR3 protein, J gene, V gene.

ASIWRQGAGVGYT | TRBJ1-2 | TRBV2
ATRRLYGTGGLGTEAF | TRBJ1-1 | TRBV15
ASSLRVAEEAQY | TRBJ2-5 | TRBV7-7
ASSEVGRNQPQH | TRBJ1-5 | TRBV2
ATSDPAALSNSYEQY | TRBJ2-7 | TRBV24-1
SVVRDRSYNEQY | TRBJ2-7 | TRBV29-1
AWSGGRNTEAF | TRBJ1-1 | TRBV30
ASTPSGRAFEQY | TRBJ2-7 | TRBV12-3/TRBV12-4
ASSDPQRERYT | TRBJ1-2 | TRBV2
ASSLQGSAGEAF | TRBJ1-1 | TRBV27
ATRSGSYIGELF | TRBJ2-2 | TRBV15
ASSLGEGAREKLF | TRBJ1-4 | TRBV7-9
ASSQVGTQQY | TRBJ2-7 | TRBV14
ASSSGGVETQY | TRBJ2-5 | TRBV11-2
SVGKDTEAF | TRBJ1-1 | TRBV29-1
ASSINEQALYGYT | TRBJ1-2 | TRBV19
ASSLMGQGILTEAF | TRBJ1-1 | TRBV7-9
SSGREQY | TRBJ2-7 | TRBV29-1
ASSLGVIRFAGYT | TRBJ1-2 | TRBV7-2
SAPGGGGRVGYGYT | TRBJ1-2 | TRBV20-1
ASRQGQGSAYEQY | TRBJ2-7 | TRBV12-3/TRBV12-4
ATSDSSGTANYGYT | TRBJ1-2 | TRBV24-1
ASSTGRYGYT | TRBJ1-2 | TRBV6-5
KVTGHTEAF | TRBJ1-1 | TRBV29-1
AISEGGDQETQY | TRBJ2-5 | TRBV10-3
ASSWSLAGNTIY | TRBJ1-3 | TRBV11-2
ASSYRTGRAF | TRBJ1-1 | TRBV6-6
ASQPGQASYEQY | TRBJ2-7 | TRBV19
ASSHQQGFEQY | TRBJ2-7 | TRBV4-3
ATRVTGTSEETQY | TRBJ2-5 | TRBV15
SEQQGSNQPQH | TRBJ1-5 | TRBV29-1
ASSKQGGAYEQY | TRBJ2-7 | TRBV28
ASSLGFGTRDSPLH | TRBJ1-6 | TRBV13
ATSRDLGAQY | TRBJ2-5 | TRBV15
ASSSGVNSPLH | TRBJ1-6 | TRBV2
ASSRTYNEQF | . | TRBV3-1
ASSRGEYGYT | TRBJ1-2 | TRBV7-2
ASSAGLGADTQY | TRBJ2-3 | TRBV7-9
ASSFPSYEQY | TRBJ2-7 | TRBV7-9
ASSTAWGGTEAF | TRBJ1-1 | TRBV9
SARQKRGYEQY | TRBJ2-7 | TRBV20-1